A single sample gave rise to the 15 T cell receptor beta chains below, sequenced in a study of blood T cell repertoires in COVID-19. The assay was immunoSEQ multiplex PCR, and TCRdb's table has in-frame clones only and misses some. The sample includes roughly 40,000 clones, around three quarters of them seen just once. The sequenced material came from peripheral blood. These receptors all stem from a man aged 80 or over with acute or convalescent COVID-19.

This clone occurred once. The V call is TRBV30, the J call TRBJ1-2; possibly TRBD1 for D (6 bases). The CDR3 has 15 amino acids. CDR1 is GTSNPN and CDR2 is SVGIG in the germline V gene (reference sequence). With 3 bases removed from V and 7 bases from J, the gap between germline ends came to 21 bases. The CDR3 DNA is TGTGCCTGGAGCCCTCTGGACCTCCAGGGGACTGGCTACACCTTC. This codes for CAWSPLDLQGTGYTF.

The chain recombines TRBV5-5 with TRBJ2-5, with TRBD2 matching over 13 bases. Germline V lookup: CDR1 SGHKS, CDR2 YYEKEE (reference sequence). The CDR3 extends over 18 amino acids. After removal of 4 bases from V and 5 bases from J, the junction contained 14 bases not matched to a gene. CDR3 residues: CASSNSWTSGSLGETQYF. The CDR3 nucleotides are TGTGCCAGCAGCAACTCCTGGACTAGCGGGAGTCTAGGGGAGACCCAGTACTTC.

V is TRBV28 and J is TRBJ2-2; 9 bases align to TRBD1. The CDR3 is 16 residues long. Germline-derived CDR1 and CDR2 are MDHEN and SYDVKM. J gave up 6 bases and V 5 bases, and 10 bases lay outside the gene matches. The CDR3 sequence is CASSPGQGLTAGELFF. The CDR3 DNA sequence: TGTGCCAGCAGTCCTGGACAGGGGTTAACCGCCGGGGAGCTGTTTTTT.

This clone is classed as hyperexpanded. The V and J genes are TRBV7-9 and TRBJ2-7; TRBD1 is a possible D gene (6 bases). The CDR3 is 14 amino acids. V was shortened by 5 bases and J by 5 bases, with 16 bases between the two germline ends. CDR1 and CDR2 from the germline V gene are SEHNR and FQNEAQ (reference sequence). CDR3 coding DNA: TGTGCCAGCAGCGTTCTCCAGGGGCAGGACGAGCAGTACTTC. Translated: CASSVLQGQDEQYF.

CDR3 DNA sequence: TGTGCCAGCAGCGTAACGGGAATATTGGGCAATGAGCAGTTCTTC. This gives the protein CASSVTGILGNEQFF. The rearrangement links TRBV9 to TRBJ2-1; D might be TRBD2 (5 bases). The CDR3 contains 15 residues. Germline CDR1 and CDR2: SGDLS and YYNGEE. V lost 1 base, J lost 6 bases, and 14 bases lay in between.

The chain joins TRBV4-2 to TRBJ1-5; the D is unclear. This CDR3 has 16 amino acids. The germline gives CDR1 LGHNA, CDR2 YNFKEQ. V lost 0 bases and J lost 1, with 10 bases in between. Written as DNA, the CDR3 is TGTGCCAGCAGCCAAGACGGGGAGCCGAGCAATCAGCCCCAGCATTTT. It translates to CASSQDGEPSNQPQHF.

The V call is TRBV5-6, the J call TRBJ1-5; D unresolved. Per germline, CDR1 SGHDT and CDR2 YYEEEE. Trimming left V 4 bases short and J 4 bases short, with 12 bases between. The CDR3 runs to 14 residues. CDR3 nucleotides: TGTGCCAGCAGCCCCCATTCGGGGAATCAGCCCCAGCATTTT. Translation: CASSPHSGNQPQHF.

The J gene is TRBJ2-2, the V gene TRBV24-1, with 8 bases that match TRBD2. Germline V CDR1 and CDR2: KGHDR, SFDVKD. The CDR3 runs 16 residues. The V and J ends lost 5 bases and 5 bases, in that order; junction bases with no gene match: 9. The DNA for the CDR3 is TGTGCCACCAGTGCCCTAGACCGGGGGGGAACCGGGGAGCTGTTTTTT. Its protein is CATSALDRGGTGELFF.

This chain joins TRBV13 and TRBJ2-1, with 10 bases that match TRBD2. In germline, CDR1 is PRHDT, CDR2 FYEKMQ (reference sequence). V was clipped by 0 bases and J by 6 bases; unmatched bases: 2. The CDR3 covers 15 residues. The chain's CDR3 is CASSLGAGGSNEQFF. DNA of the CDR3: TGTGCCAGCAGCTTAGGAGCGGGAGGGAGCAATGAGCAGTTCTTC.

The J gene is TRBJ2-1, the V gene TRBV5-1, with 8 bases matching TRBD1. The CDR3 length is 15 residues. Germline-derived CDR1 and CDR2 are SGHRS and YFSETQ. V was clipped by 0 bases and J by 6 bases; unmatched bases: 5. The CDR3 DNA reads TGCGCCAGCAGCTTGGGGGGGACAGGAGTCAATGAGCAGTTCTTC. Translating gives CASSLGGTGVNEQFF.

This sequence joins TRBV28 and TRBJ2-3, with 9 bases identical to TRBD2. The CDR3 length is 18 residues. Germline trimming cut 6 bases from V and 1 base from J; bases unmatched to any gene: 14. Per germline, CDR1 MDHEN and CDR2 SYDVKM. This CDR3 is CASSHPSGTFNRTDTQYF. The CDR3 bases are TGTGCCAGCAGCCACCCTAGCGGGACTTTTAATCGCACAGATACGCAGTATTTT.

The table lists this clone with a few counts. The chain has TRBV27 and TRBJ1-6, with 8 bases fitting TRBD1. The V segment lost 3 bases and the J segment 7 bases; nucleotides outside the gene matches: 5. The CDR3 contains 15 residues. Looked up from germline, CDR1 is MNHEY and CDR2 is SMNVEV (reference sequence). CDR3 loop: CASSFGTGVNSPLHF. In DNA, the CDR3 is TGTGCCAGCAGTTTCGGGACAGGAGTGAATTCACCCCTCCACTTT.

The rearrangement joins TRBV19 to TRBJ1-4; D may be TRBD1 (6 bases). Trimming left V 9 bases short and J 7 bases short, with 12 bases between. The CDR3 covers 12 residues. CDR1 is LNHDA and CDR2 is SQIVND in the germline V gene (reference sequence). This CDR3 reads CASTGWGEKLFF. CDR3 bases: TGTGCCAGCACAGGGTGGGGTGAAAAACTGTTTTTT.

Written as DNA, the CDR3 is TGTGCCAGCTCACCGACAGGGGGCTTTAACACCGGGGAGCTGTTTTTT. Its translation is CASSPTGGFNTGELFF. The chain uses TRBV18 and TRBJ2-2; 10 bases are a match to TRBD1. The V and J ends lost 3 bases and 2 bases, in that order; junction bases with no gene match: 3. CDR3 length: 16 amino acids. The germline CDR1 and CDR2 sequences are KGHSH and LQKENI.

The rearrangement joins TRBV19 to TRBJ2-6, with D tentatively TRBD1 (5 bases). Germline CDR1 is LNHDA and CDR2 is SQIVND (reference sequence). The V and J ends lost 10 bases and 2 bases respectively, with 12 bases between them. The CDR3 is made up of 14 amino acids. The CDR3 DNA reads TGTGCCACCAAGACAGATGCTGGGGCCAACGTCCTGACTTTC. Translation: CATKTDAGANVLTF.